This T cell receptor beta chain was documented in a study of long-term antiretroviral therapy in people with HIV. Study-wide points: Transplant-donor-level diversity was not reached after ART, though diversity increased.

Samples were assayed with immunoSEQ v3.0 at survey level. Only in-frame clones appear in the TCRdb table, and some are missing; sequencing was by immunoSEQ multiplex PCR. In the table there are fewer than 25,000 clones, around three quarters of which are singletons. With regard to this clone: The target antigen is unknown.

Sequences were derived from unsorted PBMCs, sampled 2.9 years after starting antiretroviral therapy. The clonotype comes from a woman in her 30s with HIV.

CDR3 in amino acids: CASSVAASGGRTDTQYF. For the CDR3, the DNA is TGTGCCAGCAGCGTTGCGGCTAGCGGGGGACGCACAGATACGCAGTATTTT. The chain links TRBV9 to TRBJ2-3; 10 nucleotides match TRBD2. The CDR3 is 17 residues long. Trimming removed 2 bases from V and 1 base from J; junction bases left unmatched: 7. The V gene's germline CDR1 is SGDLS and CDR2 YYNGEE.